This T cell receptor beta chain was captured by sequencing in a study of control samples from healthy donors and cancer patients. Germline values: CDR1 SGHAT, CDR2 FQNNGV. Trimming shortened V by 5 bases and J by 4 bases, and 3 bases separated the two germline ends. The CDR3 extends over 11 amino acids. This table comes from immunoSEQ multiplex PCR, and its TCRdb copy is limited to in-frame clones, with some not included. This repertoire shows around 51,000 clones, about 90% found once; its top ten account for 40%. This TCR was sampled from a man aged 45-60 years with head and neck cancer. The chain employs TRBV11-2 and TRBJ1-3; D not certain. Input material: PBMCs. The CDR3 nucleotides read TGTGCCAGCAGCCCCGGAAACACCATATATTTT. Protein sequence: CASSPGNTIYF. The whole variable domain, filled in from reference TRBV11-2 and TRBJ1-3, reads EAGVAQSPRYKIIEKRQSVAFWCNPISGHATLYWYQQILGQGPKLLIQFQNNGVVDDSQLPKDRFSAERLKGVDSTLKIQPAKLEDSAVYLCASSPGNTIYFGEGSWLTVV.